The next 32 T cell receptor beta chains were all read from a single sample in a study of lymphopenia after photon versus proton radiotherapy. The repertoire was sequenced with immunoSEQ multiplex PCR; TCRdb's copy has only in-frame clones and lacks some. The sample yields roughly 53,000 clones, more than 70% seen once. The source was peripheral blood, collected from a patient treated with photon-based radiotherapy. The origin of the receptors is a man aged 45 to 65 with gastric cancer.

The chain links TRBV15 to TRBJ1-1; D unclear. V lost 5 bases and J lost 3, with 7 bases in between. The CDR3 has 12 residues. Germline loops: CDR1 LNHNV, CDR2 YYDKDF (reference sequence). The DNA of the CDR3 is TGTGCCACCAGCCCCGGGTACACTGAAGCTTTCTTT. This translates into CATSPGYTEAFF.

The chain combines TRBV4-3 with TRBJ2-5; D is unclear. Trimming cost V 1 base and J 2 bases, with 11 bases left between them. This CDR3 is 15 amino acids long. CDR1 and CDR2 (germline): LGHNA, YSLEER. The CDR3 DNA reads TGCGCCAGCAGCCAAGGGATCGACCCACAAGAGACCCAGTACTTC. Translating it yields CASSQGIDPQETQYF.

Written as DNA, the CDR3 is TGTGCCAGCAGCGGGGGCGACAGGGGCCTTTTCTACGAGCAGTACTTC. This sequence encodes CASSGGDRGLFYEQYF. This chain uses TRBV5-6 with TRBJ2-7; 8 nucleotides line up with TRBD1. The CDR3 runs to 16 residues. Per the germline V gene, CDR1 is SGHDT and CDR2 is YYEEEE. Trimming at V came to 4 bases and at J to 3 bases, leaving 12 bases not matched to a gene.

V gene TRBV20-1 combines with J gene TRBJ1-4, with D hard to call. From germline, CDR1 is DFQATT and CDR2 SNEGSKA (reference sequence). Trimming removed 6 bases from V and 4 bases from J, with 6 bases in between. This CDR3 region has 11 residues. The CDR3, as DNA: TGCAGTGCATGGGGTAATGAAAAACTGTTTTTT. Translating gives CSAWGNEKLFF.

In its sample, this clone was seen once. The genes are TRBV10-1 and TRBJ2-7; tentative D call: TRBD2 (5 bases). The CDR3 covers 13 residues. The V end lost 0 bases, the J end lost 3 bases, and 6 bases lay between the germline ends. Germline values: CDR1 WNHNN, CDR2 SYGVQD (reference sequence). CDR3 nucleotides: TGCGCCAGCAGTGAGTCGAGCGGCTACGAGCAGTACTTC. It is translated as CASSESSGYEQYF.

The rearrangement joins TRBV7-8 to TRBJ1-3, with a possible D match to TRBD1 (6 bases). V was shortened by 5 bases and J by 1 base, with 12 bases between the two germline ends. The germline CDR1 and CDR2 sequences are SGHVS and FQNEAQ. The CDR3 is 15 amino acids. The CDR3, as DNA: TGTGCCAGCAGCCTAACCGACAGGTCTGGAAACACCATATATTTT. Its translation is CASSLTDRSGNTIYF.

The chain carries TRBV19 and TRBJ2-3; 10 bases are a match to TRBD2. CDR3 length: 16 residues. The V and J ends lost 1 base and 4 bases, in that order; junction bases with no gene match: 5. Germline V gene lookup returns CDR1 LNHDA and CDR2 SQIVND (reference sequence). CDR3 DNA sequence: TGTGCCAGTAGTATAGCTCTACTAGCGGGACCAGATACGCAGTATTTT. Its protein is CASSIALLAGPDTQYF.

J is TRBJ1-1 and V is TRBV18; tentatively, D is TRBD1 (6 bases). The V gene lost 6 bases and the J gene lost 7 bases, with 15 bases spanning the gap. The CDR3 has 13 amino acids. Germline loops: CDR1 KGHSH, CDR2 LQKENI. CDR3 sequence (DNA): TGTGCCAGCTCGTATCCCAGGGGCGATGAAGCTTTCTTT. This gives the protein CASSYPRGDEAFF.

V usage is TRBV11-2 and J usage is TRBJ1-2; weak D call: TRBD1 (5 bases). The CDR3 spans 15 residues. Germline V gene data show CDR1 as SGHAT and CDR2 as FQNNGV. Trimming cost V 4 bases and J 2 bases, with 14 bases left between them. The CDR3 loop is CASSSVGQGNYGYTF. The CDR3 coding sequence is TGTGCCAGCAGCTCTGTCGGGCAGGGCAACTATGGCTACACCTTC.

The chain recombines TRBV4-1 with TRBJ2-4, with 9 bases lining up with TRBD1. This CDR3 contains 15 residues. Losses at the gene ends were 5 bases for V and 5 bases for J; bases not matched to a gene: 7. In germline, CDR1 is MGHRA, CDR2 YSYEKL. The CDR3 nucleotides read TGCGCCAGCAGCAAACAGGGGGCCTCGGAAAACATTCAGTACTTC. It codes for CASSKQGASENIQYF.

This clone was recorded a few times. A much larger clone differs from this one at a single base, so this may be a read error. Other DNA sequences in the sample encode the same CDR3. The genes are TRBV19 and TRBJ2-7; 11 nucleotides line up with TRBD2. From germline, CDR1 is LNHDA and CDR2 SQIVND (reference sequence). V lost 2 bases, J lost 6 bases, and 0 bases stayed unmatched. The CDR3 is 13 amino acids. The CDR3 loop reads CASSITSGGEQYF. The CDR3 DNA is TGTGCCAGTAGTATAACTAGCGGGGGCGAGCAGTACTTC.

The J gene is TRBJ1-2, the V gene TRBV10-3; 7 bases fit TRBD1. This CDR3 has 14 amino acids. Germline V gene data show CDR1 as ENHRY and CDR2 as SYGVKD. With V trimmed by 5 bases and J by 2 bases, 5 bases remained unmatched. The DNA of the CDR3 is TGTGCCATCAGTCGGACAGGCAGCAACTATGGCTACACCTTC. Protein: CAISRTGSNYGYTF.

The J gene is TRBJ1-2, the V gene TRBV23-1, with TRBD1 as a possible D gene (6 bases). TRBV23-1 is recorded as an ORF, its role being uncertain. This CDR3 contains 12 residues. Trimming pared 8 bases from V and 8 bases from J, leaving 15 bases between. In DNA, the CDR3 is TGCGCCAGCGCAGGGGTTGAAAGAGGCTACACCTTC. Protein product: CASAGVERGYTF.

This chain links TRBV5-1 with TRBJ2-4; the D gene is possibly TRBD2 (6 bases). V dropped 4 bases and J dropped 0 bases, with 11 bases sitting between them. Germline assignment: CDR1 SGHRS and CDR2 YFSETQ. The CDR3 has 15 amino acids. As DNA, the CDR3 is TGCGCCAGCAGCCCGGGACTGCTAGCCAAAAACATTCAGTACTTC. It codes for CASSPGLLAKNIQYF.

The chain has TRBV27 and TRBJ1-1; D unclear. CDR1 is MNHEY and CDR2 is SMNVEV in the germline V gene (reference sequence). V was shortened by 6 bases and J by 4 bases, with 15 bases between the two germline ends. This CDR3 contains 14 residues. CDR3 amino acids: CASSPGGGITEAFF. In nucleotides, the CDR3 is TGTGCCAGCAGCCCCGGAGGAGGAATCACTGAAGCTTTCTTT.

This rearrangement joins TRBV15 to TRBJ2-2; 10 bases match TRBD2. Germline assignment: CDR1 LNHNV and CDR2 YYDKDF (reference sequence). CDR3 length equals 17 residues. V was pared by 2 bases and J by 5 bases, with 8 bases of the junction left unmatched. For the CDR3, the DNA is TGTGCCACCAGCAGATCCAGCGGGAGGGCTGGGACCGGGGAGCTGTTTTTT. This codes for CATSRSSGRAGTGELFF. The variable domain in full, completed from reference TRBV15 and TRBJ2-2, reads DAMVIQNPRYQVTQFGKPVTLSCSQTLNHNVMYWYQQKSSQAPKLLFHYYDKDFNNEADTPDNFQSRRPNTSFCFLDIRSPGLGDTAMYLCATSRSSGRAGTGELFFGEGSRLTVL.

The chain has TRBV28 and TRBJ1-2; TRBD1 agrees at 8 bases. Germline V lookup: CDR1 MDHEN, CDR2 SYDVKM. The trim removed 6 bases at V and 4 bases at J, leaving 7 bases unmatched. This CDR3 is 14 amino acids long. For the CDR3, the DNA is TGTGCCAGCAGGGCCAGGGACAGGCTCTATGGCTACACCTTC. Protein: CASRARDRLYGYTF.

The V gene is TRBV2, the J gene TRBJ1-4, with a weak D call TRBD1 (5 bases). The V gene lost 0 bases and the J gene lost 7 bases, with 18 bases spanning the gap. The CDR3 sequence is 17 residues long. CDR1 and CDR2 (germline): SNHLY, FYNNEI. This CDR3 is CASSEALPGRVGEKLFF. The CDR3 DNA reads TGTGCCAGCAGTGAAGCCCTTCCCGGCAGGGTGGGTGAAAAACTGTTTTTT.

The V gene is TRBV7-9, the J gene TRBJ1-1; D not certain. V was clipped by 2 bases and J by 1 base, with 8 bases between them. This CDR3 region has 14 residues. Germline V gives CDR1 SEHNR, CDR2 FQNEAQ (reference sequence). Written as DNA, the CDR3 is TGTGCCAGCAGCTTAACACCCAAGAACACTGAAGCTTTCTTT. This encodes CASSLTPKNTEAFF. Full variable domain (outside the CDR3, taken from reference TRBV7-9 and TRBJ1-1): DTGVSQNPRHKITKRGQNVTFRCDPISEHNRLYWYRQTLGQGPEFLTYFQNEAQLEKSRLLSDRFSAERPKGSFSTLEIQRTEQGDSAMYLCASSLTPKNTEAFFGQGTRLTVV.

The chain has TRBV29-1 and TRBJ1-1; TRBD1 agrees at 7 bases. CDR1 and CDR2 from the germline V gene are SQVTM and ANQGSEA. This CDR3 has 13 amino acids. The J segment lost 3 bases and the V segment lost 3 bases, leaving 4 bases of the junction unmatched. CDR3 DNA sequence: TGCAGCGTTGATGGCAGGGGGTACACTGAAGCTTTCTTT. Its protein product is CSVDGRGYTEAFF.

V usage is TRBV7-3 and J usage is TRBJ2-1, with D unclear. CDR1 is SGHTA and CDR2 is FQGTGA in the germline V gene. Trimming removed 7 bases at V and 0 bases at J, with 13 bases between. CDR3 size: 15 residues. The CDR3 region has the DNA TGTGCCAGCAACCTCGGGCGGAGCTCCTACAATGAGCAGTTCTTC. It specifies CASNLGRSSYNEQFF.

The rearrangement links TRBV18 to TRBJ2-7, with 8 positions matching TRBD1. Germline CDR1 KGHSH, CDR2 LQKENI. V trimming: 5 bases; J trimming: 7 bases; junction bases outside the gene matches: 13. CDR3 length: 15 residues. CDR3 nucleotide sequence: TGTGCCAGCTCATCGGTCGGCCAGGGGGCGGGGGAGCAGTACTTC. Residues: CASSSVGQGAGEQYF. Complete variable domain (other parts from reference TRBV18 and TRBJ2-7): NAGVMQNPRHLVRRRGQEARLRCSPMKGHSHVYWYRQLPEEGLKFMVYLQKENIIDESGMPKERFSAEFPKEGPSILRIQQVVRGDSAAYFCASSSVGQGAGEQYFGPGTRLTVT.

This clone rates as medium-sized. Within the sample, other DNA sequences also encode this same CDR3. The chain links TRBV15 to TRBJ1-2, with 7 bases fitting TRBD1. The germline V gene encodes CDR1 LNHNV and CDR2 YYDKDF (reference sequence). J lost 4 bases, V lost 0 bases, and 5 bases had no gene match. CDR3 length equals 15 residues. The CDR3 is CATSRDTQGSYGYTF. The CDR3 DNA follows: TGTGCCACCAGCAGAGATACACAGGGGAGCTATGGCTACACCTTC.

V gene TRBV5-1 combines with J gene TRBJ2-3; D is uncertain. The CDR3 spans 16 residues. Between the trimmed V and J ends, which lost 4 bases and 2 bases, there was a span of 17 bases. Germline lookup yields CDR1 SGHRS and CDR2 YFSETQ. The CDR3 loop is CASSTSSSALTDTQYF. The CDR3 bases are TGCGCCAGCAGCACCTCCTCTTCCGCGCTCACAGATACGCAGTATTTT.

The chain combines TRBV7-9 with TRBJ2-3; tentatively, D is TRBD1 (5 bases). There are 15 residues in the CDR3. The germline V gene has CDR1 SEHNR and CDR2 FQNEAQ (reference sequence). Trimming left V 3 bases short and J 4 bases short, with 14 bases between. The chain's CDR3 is CASSLADSIPDTQYF. DNA for the CDR3: TGTGCCAGCAGCTTGGCAGACAGTATCCCAGATACGCAGTATTTT.

The chain combines TRBV6-5 with TRBJ2-7; TRBD2 might be the D (5 bases). The CDR3 is made up of 14 amino acids. Germline assignment: CDR1 MNHEY and CDR2 SVGAGI. With 0 bases removed from V and 1 base from J, the gap between germline ends came to 7 bases. The CDR3 here is CASSYSPGSYEQYF. CDR3 nucleotides: TGTGCCAGCAGTTACTCACCGGGGTCCTACGAGCAGTACTTC.

The chain combines TRBV11-3 with TRBJ2-1; 9 nucleotides agree with TRBD2. With 1 base clipped from V and 5 bases from J, the junction kept 3 bases outside the gene matches. CDR3 length equals 15 residues. The germline V gene encodes CDR1 SGHNT and CDR2 YENEEA. The CDR3 DNA reads TGTGCCAGCAGCTTAGCTAGCGGGATTAACAATGAGCAGTTCTTC. Translating it yields CASSLASGINNEQFF.

This clone was found a few times. The chain uses TRBV30 and TRBJ1-5; tentatively, D is TRBD1 (6 bases). Germline CDR1 and CDR2: GTSNPN and SVGIG (reference sequence). The CDR3 is 14 residues long. Trimming stripped 5 bases from V and 0 bases from J, with 11 bases between. Written as DNA, the CDR3 is TGTGCCTGGCAAGGACAGAATAGCAATCAGCCCCAGCATTTT. Amino acid sequence: CAWQGQNSNQPQHF.

This clone was counted a single time. The gene calls are TRBV30 and TRBJ2-2; the match to TRBD2 covers 12 bases. The CDR3 length is 16 residues. Per the germline V gene, CDR1 is GTSNPN and CDR2 is SVGIG (reference sequence). As DNA, the CDR3 is TGTGCTACTCGAACACTAGCGGGAGGCCACACCGGGGAGCTGTTTTTT. It codes for CATRTLAGGHTGELFF.

The chain employs TRBV7-7 and TRBJ2-3; 7 nucleotides match TRBD2. The CDR3 is made up of 16 amino acids. CDR1 and CDR2 from the germline V gene are SSHAT and FNYEAQ (reference sequence). With 5 bases clipped from V and 1 base from J, the junction kept 9 bases outside the gene matches. This CDR3 is CASSLGQAGRTDTQYF. In DNA, the CDR3 is TGTGCCAGCAGCCTGGGCCAAGCGGGACGCACAGATACGCAGTATTTT.

The CDR3 spells CASSSTGTGDSNYGYTF. In DNA, the CDR3 is TGTGCCAGTAGCTCCACCGGGACAGGAGACTCTAACTATGGCTACACCTTC. The V call is TRBV19, the J call TRBJ1-2; 8 bases match TRBD1. V dropped 6 bases and J dropped 0; count of bases not matched to a gene: 12. Germline lookup yields CDR1 LNHDA and CDR2 SQIVND (reference sequence). The CDR3 totals 17 residues.

The chain combines TRBV7-2 with TRBJ2-1, with TRBD2 identical over 10 bases. The CDR3 length is 17 residues. V lost 3 bases, J lost 2 bases, and 7 bases stayed unmatched. Per the germline V gene, CDR1 is SGHTA and CDR2 is FQGNSA. In DNA form, the CDR3 reads TGTGCCAGCAGCTTCCTCCCTAGCGGGAGCGCCTACAATGAGCAGTTCTTC. Translated: CASSFLPSGSAYNEQFF.